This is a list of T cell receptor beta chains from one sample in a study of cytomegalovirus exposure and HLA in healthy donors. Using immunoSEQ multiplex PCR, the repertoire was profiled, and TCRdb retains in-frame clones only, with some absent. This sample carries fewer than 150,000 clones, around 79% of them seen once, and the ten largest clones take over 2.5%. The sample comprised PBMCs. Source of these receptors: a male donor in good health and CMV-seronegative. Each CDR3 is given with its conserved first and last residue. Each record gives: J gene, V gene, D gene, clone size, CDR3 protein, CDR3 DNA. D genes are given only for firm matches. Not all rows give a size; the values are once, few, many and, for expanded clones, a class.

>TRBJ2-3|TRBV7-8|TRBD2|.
CASSSELAGGTDTQYF
TGTGCCAGCAGCTCCGAACTAGCGGGAGGCACAGATACGCAGTATTTT
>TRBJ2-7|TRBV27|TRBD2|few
CASRAGTNSEQYF
TGTGCCAGCAGAGCCGGGACTAATTCGGAGCAGTACTTC
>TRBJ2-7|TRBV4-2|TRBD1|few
CASSQVGTGVDEQYF
TGTGCCAGCAGCCAAGTTGGGACAGGGGTAGACGAGCAGTACTTC
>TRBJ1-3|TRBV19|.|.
CASVTGHSSGNTIYF
TGTGCCAGTGTGACAGGACATAGCTCTGGAAACACCATATATTTT
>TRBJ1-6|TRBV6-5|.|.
CASSPSSTNSPLHF
TGTGCCAGCAGTCCTTCCTCCACAAATTCACCCCTCCACTTT
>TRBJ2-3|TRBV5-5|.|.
CASSLAGIGTDTQYF
TGTGCCAGCAGCTTGGCCGGGATAGGGACAGATACGCAGTATTTT
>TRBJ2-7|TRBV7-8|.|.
CASSPLASYEQYF
TGTGCCAGCAGCCCGCTAGCGTCCTACGAGCAGTACTTC
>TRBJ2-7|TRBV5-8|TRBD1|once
CASSLGDRGREQYF
TGTGCCAGCAGCTTAGGGGACAGGGGGCGAGAGCAGTACTTC
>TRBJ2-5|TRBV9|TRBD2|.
CASSVLLTGGQETQYF
TGTGCCAGCAGCGTATTGCTAACGGGAGGGCAAGAGACCCAGTACTTC
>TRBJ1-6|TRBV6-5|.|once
CASSRGGVRSPLHF
TGTGCCAGCAGTCGGGGGGGGGTACGTTCACCCCTCCACTTT
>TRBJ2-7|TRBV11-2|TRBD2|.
CASSLGLGLAGATYEQYF
TGTGCCAGCAGCTTAGGTTTAGGACTAGCGGGAGCGACCTACGAGCAGTACTTC
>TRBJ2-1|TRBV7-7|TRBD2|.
CASSLGASGNNEQFF
TGTGCTAGCAGCTTAGGGGCTAGCGGTAACAATGAGCAGTTCTTC
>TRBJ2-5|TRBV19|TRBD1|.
CASSPRGLPQETQYF
TGTGCCAGTAGTCCCAGGGGGTTGCCCCAAGAGACCCAGTACTTC
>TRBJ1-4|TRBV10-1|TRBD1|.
CASSESMTGGGKLFF
TGCGCCAGCAGTGAGTCGATGACAGGGGGAGGAAAACTGTTTTTT
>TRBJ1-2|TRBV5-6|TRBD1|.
CASSLGRGGLYGYTF
TGTGCCAGCAGCTTGGGCAGAGGGGGCCTCTATGGCTACACCTTC
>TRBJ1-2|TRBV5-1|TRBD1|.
CASSPGQMYGYTF
TGCGCCAGCTCACCGGGACAGATGTATGGCTACACCTTC
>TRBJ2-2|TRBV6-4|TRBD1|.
CASRQTGANGELFF
TGTGCCAGCAGACAGACAGGGGCGAACGGGGAGCTGTTTTTT
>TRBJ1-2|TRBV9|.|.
CASSRTNYGYTF
TGTGCCAGCTCCAGGACTAACTATGGCTACACCTTC
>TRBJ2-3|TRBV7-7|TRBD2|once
CASSLAPLGGSTDTQYF
TGTGCTAGCAGCTTAGCCCCCCTCGGGGGGAGCACAGATACGCAGTATTTT
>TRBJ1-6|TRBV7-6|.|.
CASSAPSEFGSPLHF
TGTGCCAGCAGCGCCCCCTCCGAATTCGGTTCACCCCTCCACTTT
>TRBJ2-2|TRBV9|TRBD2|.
CASSVTSGGQNTGELFF
TGTGCCAGCAGCGTCACTAGCGGGGGGCAGAACACCGGGGAGCTGTTTTTT
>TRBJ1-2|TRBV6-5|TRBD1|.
CASSAGTGEGYTF
TGTGCCAGCAGTGCCGGGACAGGGGAAGGCTACACCTTC
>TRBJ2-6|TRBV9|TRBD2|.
CASSVATSGRWSSGANVLTF
TGTGCCAGCAGCGTAGCAACTAGCGGGAGGTGGTCCTCTGGGGCCAACGTCCTGACTTTC
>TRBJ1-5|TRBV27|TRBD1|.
CASSSPGTGNQPQHF
TGTGCCAGCAGTTCCCCCGGGACAGGGAATCAGCCCCAGCATTTT
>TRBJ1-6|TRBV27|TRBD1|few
CASRSWTGNSPLHF
TGTGCCAGCAGATCGTGGACAGGAAATTCACCCCTCCACTTT
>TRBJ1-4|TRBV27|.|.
CASTGSGEKLFF
TGTGCCAGCACGGGGTCGGGGGAAAAACTGTTTTTT
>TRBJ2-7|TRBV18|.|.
CASSPLSSYEQYF
TGTGCCAGCTCACCGCTCAGCTCCTACGAGCAGTACTTC
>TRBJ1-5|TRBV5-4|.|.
CASSLLGSNQPQHF
TGTGCCAGCAGCTTGTTGGGCAGTAATCAGCCCCAGCATTTT
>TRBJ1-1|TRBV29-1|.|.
CSSGVTEAFF
TGCAGCTCCGGGGTCACTGAAGCTTTCTTT
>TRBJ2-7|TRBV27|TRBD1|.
CASSWDRASYEQYF
TGTGCCAGCAGTTGGGACAGGGCCTCCTACGAGCAGTACTTC
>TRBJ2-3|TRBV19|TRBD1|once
CASTFLGQSTDTQYF
TGTGCCAGTACCTTTTTGGGACAGAGCACAGATACGCAGTATTTT
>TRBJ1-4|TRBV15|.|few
CATSRDPRGAEIIRKEKLFF
TGTGCCACCAGCAGAGATCCCAGGGGTGCCGAAATTATTCGAAAGGAAAAACTGTTTTTT
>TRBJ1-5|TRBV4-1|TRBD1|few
CASSEGGDDNQPQHF
TGCGCCAGCAGCGAAGGGGGCGATGACAATCAGCCCCAGCATTTT
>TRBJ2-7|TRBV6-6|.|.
CASSPGTGPISYEQYF
TGTGCCAGCAGCCCGGGTACAGGCCCGATCTCCTACGAGCAGTACTTC
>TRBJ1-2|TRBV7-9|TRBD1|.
CASSRGQAARVNYGYTF
TGTGCCAGCAGCAGGGGACAGGCAGCACGGGTAAACTATGGCTACACCTTC
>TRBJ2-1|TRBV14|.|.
CASSPFLLETQFF
TGTGCCAGCAGCCCATTCCTCCTAGAGACCCAGTTCTTC
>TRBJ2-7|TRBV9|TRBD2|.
CPSSEGLAGDDEQYF
TGTCCCAGCAGCGAGGGACTAGCGGGAGACGACGAGCAGTACTTC
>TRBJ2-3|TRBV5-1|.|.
CASSLAGSDTQYF
TGCGCCAGCAGCTTGGCCGGGAGCGATACGCAGTATTTT
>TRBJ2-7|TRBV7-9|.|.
CASSLAQGKSYEQYF
TGTGCCAGCAGCTTAGCACAGGGAAAATCCTACGAGCAGTACTTC
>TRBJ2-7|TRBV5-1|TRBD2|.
CASSFLSGGSYEQYF
TGCGCCAGCAGCTTTCTTAGCGGGGGATCCTACGAGCAGTACTTC
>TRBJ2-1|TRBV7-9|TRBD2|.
CASSSLRLAPNNEQFF
TGTGCCAGCAGTTCACTAAGACTAGCCCCGAACAATGAGCAGTTCTTC
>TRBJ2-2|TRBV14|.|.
CASSEHGEVELFF
TGTGCCAGCAGCGAGCACGGGGAGGTGGAGCTGTTTTTT